This record concerns one T cell receptor (beta chain) sequence. Its specificity is unknown. Only in-frame clones appear in the TCRdb table, and some are missing; sequencing was by immunoSEQ multiplex PCR. The sample records 30,000 or so clones, around 90% being singletons. The ends lost 6 bases at V and 2 bases at J; junction bases unmatched: 9. Germline CDR1 MNHNY, CDR2 SVGAGI (reference sequence). The CDR3 loop spans 15 amino acids. The sample is drawn from a study of lymphopenia after photon versus proton radiotherapy. Study-wide points: Post-nadir TCR diversity decline inversely tracked overall survival among those who died. Proton therapy kept repertoires fairly stable, unlike photons, which gained effector/memory cells. Only patients who died were analyzed for survival; proton advantage is unproven.

The starting material was peripheral blood, obtained from a patient treated with proton-based radiotherapy. The TCR originated in a woman in her fifties or sixties with cholangiocarcinoma. Some clones in this sample may be carry-over from other donors' samples. The V and J genes are TRBV6-6 and TRBJ1-1; 7 bases fit TRBD1. As DNA, the CDR3 is TGTGCCAGCAGCCGTAGACAGGGAGGAAACACTGAAGCTTTCTTT. This codes for CASSRRQGGNTEAFF.